What follows describes a single T cell receptor (beta chain). Antigen: not known. This CDR3 comprises 15 residues. Germline V gives CDR1 SGHTA, CDR2 FQGNSA. The ends lost 4 bases at V and 0 bases at J; junction bases unmatched: 4. The investigators reverse transcribed all of the isolated RNA, so they sequenced expressed TCRB transcripts. Assay used: immunoSEQ multiplex PCR; TCRdb lists only in-frame clones, some missing. The sample holds 300,000 or so clones, around 15% seen once. The sample originates from a study of beta chain features in type 1 diabetes. As for the study in general: Analysis included about 110 million sorted cells drawn from all samples. Study observations and caveats: In all four CD4+ subsets, TCRB CDR3 length was significantly, moderately reduced in type 1 diabetes. Comparison showed that naive, central memory and Treg TCRB repertoires appeared more similar among patients than among healthy donors. Because the template was cDNA, high-expressing cells might be over-represented.

In total, each donor contributed a single heparinised blood draw that averaged about 100 mL. This receptor was obtained from a man aged 25 to 40 with type 1 diabetes. V is TRBV7-2 and J is TRBJ1-2; TRBD1 agrees at 8 bases. Sequencing used naive CD4+ T cells from blood. DNA for the CDR3: TGTGCCAGCAGCTCCCCGGACAGGGCTAACTATGGCTACACCTTC. Its protein is CASSSPDRANYGYTF.